A selection of T cell receptor beta chains follows, all from one sample in a study of shared clonotypes between healthy human individuals. Method: immunoSEQ multiplex PCR; TCRdb's copy keeps in-frame clones and lacks some. The data hold around 980,000 clones, with around 82% observed a single time. Source material: memory CD4+ T cells from PBMCs. The receptors were gathered from a man younger than 30 in good health. Some clones in this sample may be carry-over from other donors' samples. Each CDR3 is given with its conserved first and last residue. A D gene is named only where the DNA matches it firmly. Clone size is not always given. Where it is, it says once, few, many or a class for expanded clones.

V gene	J gene	D gene	clone size	CDR3 DNA	CDR3 protein
TRBV7-6	TRBJ2-2	NA	NA	TGTGCCAGCAGCCCGGGCTTTGGTGGGCTGTTTTTT	CASSPGFGGLFF
TRBV11-1	TRBJ2-2	TRBD2	NA	TGTGCCAGCAGCTTCCGTAGCGGGGACACCGGGGAGCTGTTTTTT	CASSFRSGDTGELFF
TRBV29-1	TRBJ1-2	TRBD1	NA	TGCAGCGTTCGTACAGGGGGCAAGGGTGGCTACACCTTC	CSVRTGGKGGYTF
TRBV2	TRBJ2-7	NA	NA	TGTGCCAGCAGTGAAGAAGCTGCGGGCCGGGGCGAGCAGTACTTC	CASSEEAAGRGEQYF
TRBV28	TRBJ1-4	TRBD1	NA	TGTGCCAGCAGTTTATACAGGGGGCGCGGGGAAAAACTGTTTTTT	CASSLYRGRGEKLFF
TRBV7-3	TRBJ2-1	NA	NA	TGTGCCAGCAGCCCTCTCCCTAGCTCCTACAATGAGCAGTTCTTC	CASSPLPSSYNEQFF
TRBV7-3	TRBJ2-2	NA	NA	TGTGCCAGCAGCTTAGTGGGGGGCTTAAGGAACACCGGGGAGCTGTTTTTT	CASSLVGGLRNTGELFF
TRBV5-1	TRBJ2-7	NA	few	TGCGCCAGCGGACCTCTGGACGCAGTCTCCTACGAGCAGTACTTC	CASGPLDAVSYEQYF
TRBV14	TRBJ1-3	NA	many	TGTGCCACCCAATTGAACTCTGGAAACACCATATATTTT	CATQLNSGNTIYF
TRBV5-1	TRBJ1-5	NA	NA	TGCGCCAGCAGCTATTACGGGATTAAGGGCAATCAGCCCCAGCATTTT	CASSYYGIKGNQPQHF
TRBV27	TRBJ2-1	TRBD2	few	TGTGCCAGAAGTTACCTCTGGCGGGAGCAGATAAATGAGCAGTTCTTC	CARSYLWREQINEQFF
TRBV11-1	TRBJ2-3	TRBD2	few	TGTGCCAGCAGTCCTCAAAGCGGGGACCCAGATACGCAGTATTTT	CASSPQSGDPDTQYF
TRBV19	TRBJ1-1	NA	NA	TGTGCCAGTAGTATAGGTAGGGACGTGAACACTGAAGCTTTCTTT	CASSIGRDVNTEAFF
TRBV6-6	TRBJ1-2	NA	NA	TGTGCCAGCAACCAGTTCAACTATGGCTACACCTTC	CASNQFNYGYTF
TRBV20-1	TRBJ1-4	NA	NA	TGCAGTGCTAGACGGGAAAAACTGTTTTTT	CSARREKLFF
TRBV11-1	TRBJ1-1	TRBD1	NA	TGTGCCAGCAGCAAAGGGACAGGGGAAGAAGCTTTCTTT	CASSKGTGEEAFF
TRBV7-2	TRBJ2-1	NA	once	TGTGCCAGCAGCTTAACTAGCTACAATGAGCAGTTCTTC	CASSLTSYNEQFF
TRBV27	TRBJ2-1	TRBD1	NA	TGTGCCAGCACACCGAGACAGGGCACCTACAATGAGCAGTTCTTC	CASTPRQGTYNEQFF
TRBV11-1	TRBJ2-7	TRBD2	NA	TGTGCCAGCAGCTTAGGCAGACTAGCGAGAGACACCTACGAGCAGTACTTC	CASSLGRLARDTYEQYF
TRBV7-2	TRBJ1-5	NA	NA	TGTGCCAGCAGCCTCTACAATCAGCCCCAGCATTTT	CASSLYNQPQHF
TRBV15	TRBJ2-5	NA	NA	TGTGCCACCAGCAAGTACCAAGAGACCCAGTACTTC	CATSKYQETQYF
TRBV7-3	TRBJ2-2	TRBD1	NA	TGTGCCAGCAGCTTCCAAGGGACAGCTAACACCGGGGAGCTGTTTTTT	CASSFQGTANTGELFF
TRBV28	TRBJ2-3	NA	NA	TGTGCCAGCAGCCGTTTCCAAGGGGAAGATACGCAGTATTTT	CASSRFQGEDTQYF
TRBV6-1	TRBJ2-3	TRBD1	NA	TGTGCCAGCAGGACAGGGGGCAGTGGGGAAGATACGCAGTATTTT	CASRTGGSGEDTQYF
TRBV5-1	TRBJ2-7	NA	NA	TGCGCCAGCAGCAGGGGCAGAGACTACGAGCAGTACTTC	CASSRGRDYEQYF
TRBV7-3	TRBJ2-3	NA	NA	TGTGCCAGCAGCTTATCTGGGGGGCCCGGAGATACGCAGTATTTT	CASSLSGGPGDTQYF
TRBV14	TRBJ2-7	NA	many	TGTGCCAGCAGCCAAAACATATTCAGCTCCTACGAGCAGTACTTC	CASSQNIFSSYEQYF
TRBV28	TRBJ2-2	NA	few	TGTGCCAGCAGTTCCTCCGTCACAAACACCGGGGAGCTGTTTTTT	CASSSSVTNTGELFF
TRBV7-2	TRBJ2-7	TRBD1	NA	TGTGCCAGCAGCCCCGCGGGGCAGGGACAGGGGGCGCGGGAGCAGTACTTC	CASSPAGQGQGAREQYF
TRBV7-3	TRBJ2-2	TRBD2	many	TGTGCCAGCAGCTTAAGGGAGCCTAGCGGGAGCTTGGGTATCACCGGGGAGCTGTTTTTT	CASSLREPSGSLGITGELFF
TRBV9	TRBJ2-7	NA	few	TGTGCCAGCAGCGTAGAATGGGGAGGCTACGAGCAGTACTTC	CASSVEWGGYEQYF
TRBV4-2	TRBJ1-3	TRBD1	NA	TGTGCCAGCAGCCGGGAGGACAGGATCTCTGGAAACACCATATATTTT	CASSREDRISGNTIYF
TRBV6-1	TRBJ1-1	NA	NA	TGTGCCAGCAGTGTACTGACAGGGAACACTGAAGCTTTCTTT	CASSVLTGNTEAFF
TRBV10-2	TRBJ1-1	TRBD1	NA	TGCGCCAGCAGTCCCGACAGGGACGGCACTGAAGCTTTCTTT	CASSPDRDGTEAFF
TRBV7-8	TRBJ1-1	TRBD1	NA	TGTGCCAGCAGCTCAGGACAGGGAAACACTGAAGCTTTCTTT	CASSSGQGNTEAFF